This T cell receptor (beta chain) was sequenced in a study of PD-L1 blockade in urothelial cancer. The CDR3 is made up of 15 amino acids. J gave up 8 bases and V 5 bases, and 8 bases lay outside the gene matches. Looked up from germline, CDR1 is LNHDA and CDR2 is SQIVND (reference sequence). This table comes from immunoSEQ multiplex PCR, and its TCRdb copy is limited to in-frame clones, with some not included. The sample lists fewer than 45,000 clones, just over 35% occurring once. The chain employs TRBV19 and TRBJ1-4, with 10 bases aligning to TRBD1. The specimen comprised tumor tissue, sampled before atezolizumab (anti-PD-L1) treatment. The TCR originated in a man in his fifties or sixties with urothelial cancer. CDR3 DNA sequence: TGTGCCAGTAGTCGAACTGGGACAGGGGTCGAAAAACTGTTTTTT. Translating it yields CASSRTGTGVEKLFF. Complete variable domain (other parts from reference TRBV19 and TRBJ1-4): DGGITQSPKYLFRKEGQNVTLSCEQNLNHDAMYWYRQDPGQGLRLIYYSQIVNDFQKGDIAEGYSVSREKKESFPLTVTSAQKNPTAFYLCASSRTGTGVEKLFFGSGTQLSVL.